This note documents a single T cell receptor beta chain sequence. This sample was taken from a study of blood T cell repertoires in COVID-19. About the study: Samples taken during acute and convalescent COVID-19 were collected in the United States, Italy and Spain.

Per the original data handling: Amplification from reference gene primers served as the basis for estimated nucleated cell counts. Sequenced by immunoSEQ multiplex PCR; TCRdb stores in-frame clones only, minus some. For V, J and clone size, that table is used; D and trimming come from the DNA. The sample holds more than 70,000 clones, 75% to 90% seen once. Looked up from germline, CDR1 is SGHRS and CDR2 is YFSETQ. With V trimmed by 4 bases and J by 0 bases, 6 bases remained unmatched. The CDR3 covers 16 residues. Sequencing was performed on peripheral blood. The chain uses TRBV5-1 and TRBJ2-1, with TRBD1 identical over 8 bases. The TCR was taken from a woman aged 45-65 years with active or convalescent COVID-19. Here the CDR3 DNA reads TGCGCCAGCAGCCCGGGACAGGTCGTCTCCTACAATGAGCAGTTCTTC. It translates to CASSPGQVVSYNEQFF.